This T cell receptor (beta chain) originates from a study of beta chain features in type 1 diabetes. Study-wide points: Patients and controls would share equally any PCR tilt toward shorter templates. Moderate but significant shortening of TCRB CDR3s was recorded in all four CD4+ subsets from Type 1 diabetes patients.

About this clone itself: Its antigen is unidentified.

The authors reverse transcribed all of the isolated RNA, so sequencing captured expressed TCRB transcripts. Sequenced by immunoSEQ multiplex PCR; TCRdb stores in-frame clones only, minus some. Of almost 250,000 clones listed, 13% to 15% are singletons. The material sequenced was naive CD4+ T cells from blood. This receptor was taken from a woman aged 35 to 49 in good health.

CDR3 bases: TGTGCCAGCAGCTTAGCGGCTGGCACTAACTATGGCTACACCTTC. The encoded protein is CASSLAAGTNYGYTF. The chain couples TRBV7-9 to TRBJ1-2; no clear D. Between the trimmed V and J ends, which lost 0 bases and 0 bases, there was a span of 8 bases. There are 15 residues in the CDR3. CDR1 is SEHNR and CDR2 is FQNEAQ in the germline V gene (reference sequence).